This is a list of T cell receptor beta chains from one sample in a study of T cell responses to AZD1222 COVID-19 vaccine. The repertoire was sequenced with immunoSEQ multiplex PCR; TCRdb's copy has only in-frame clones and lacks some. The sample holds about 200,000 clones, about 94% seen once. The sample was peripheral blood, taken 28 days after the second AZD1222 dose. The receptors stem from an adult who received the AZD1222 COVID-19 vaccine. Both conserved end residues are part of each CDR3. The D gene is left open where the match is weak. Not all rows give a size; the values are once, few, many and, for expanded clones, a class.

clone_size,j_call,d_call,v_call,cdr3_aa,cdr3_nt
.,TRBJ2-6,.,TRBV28,CASTEGAGANVLTF,TGTGCCAGCACGGAGGGCGCTGGGGCCAACGTCCTGACTTTC
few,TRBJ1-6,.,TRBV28,CASSLLGFAYNSPLHF,TGTGCCAGCAGTTTATTGGGGTTCGCCTATAATTCACCCCTCCACTTT
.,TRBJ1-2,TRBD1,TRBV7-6,CASSQGQGSGYGYTF,TGTGCCAGCAGCCAAGGACAGGGGTCGGGCTATGGCTACACCTTC
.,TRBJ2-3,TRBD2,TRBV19,CATASGGGLDTQYF,TGTGCTACGGCAAGCGGGGGGGGCCTAGATACGCAGTATTTT
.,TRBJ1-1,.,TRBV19,CASSTTPNTEAFF,TGTGCCAGTAGTACAACACCGAACACTGAAGCTTTCTTT
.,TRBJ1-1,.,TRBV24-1,CATSAQENTEAFF,TGTGCCACCAGTGCCCAGGAGAACACTGAAGCTTTCTTT
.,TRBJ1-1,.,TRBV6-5,CASKDYTGDTEAFF,TGTGCCAGCAAAGACTATACAGGAGACACTGAAGCTTTCTTT
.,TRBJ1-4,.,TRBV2,CASSGGATNEKLFF,TGTGCCAGCAGTGGGGGAGCAACTAATGAAAAACTGTTTTTT
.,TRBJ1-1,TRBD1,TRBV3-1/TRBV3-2,CASGDSMNTEAFF,TGTGCCAGCGGGGACAGCATGAACACTGAAGCTTTCTTT
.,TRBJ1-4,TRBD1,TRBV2,CASSEQGANEKLFF,TGTGCCAGCAGTGAACAGGGGGCTAATGAAAAACTGTTTTTT
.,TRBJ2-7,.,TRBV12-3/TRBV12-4,CASTSLGPYEQYF,TGTGCCAGCACCTCCCTGGGGCCCTACGAGCAGTACTTC
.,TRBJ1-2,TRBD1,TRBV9,CASSSTGTGAGGYTF,TGTGCCAGCAGCTCGACCGGGACAGGGGCAGGAGGCTACACCTTC
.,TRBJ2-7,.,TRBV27,CASSRQVNYEQYF,TGTGCCAGCAGTAGACAGGTGAACTACGAGCAGTACTTC
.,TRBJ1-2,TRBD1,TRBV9,CASSPRQGFDYGYTF,TGTGCCAGCAGCCCCCGACAGGGATTCGACTATGGCTACACCTTC
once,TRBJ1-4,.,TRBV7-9,CASSSGSGGANEKLFF,TGTGCCAGCAGCTCGGGCTCGGGAGGGGCTAATGAAAAACTGTTTTTT
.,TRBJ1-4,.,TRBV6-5,CASSYGQLAEKLFF,TGTGCCAGCAGTTACGGACAGCTGGCTGAAAAACTGTTTTTT
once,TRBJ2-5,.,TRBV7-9,CASRAGGEETQYF,TGTGCCAGCAGGGCAGGGGGGGAAGAGACCCAGTACTTC
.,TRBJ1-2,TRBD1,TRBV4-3,CASSHGQGMSGYTF,TGCGCCAGCAGCCACGGACAGGGGATGAGTGGCTACACCTTC
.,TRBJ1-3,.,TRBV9,CASSVVEGTIYF,TGTGCCAGCAGCGTAGTCGAGGGCACCATATATTTT
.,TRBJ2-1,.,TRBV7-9,CASSPHRGAYNEQFF,TGTGCCAGCAGCCCTCATCGCGGCGCCTACAATGAGCAGTTCTTC
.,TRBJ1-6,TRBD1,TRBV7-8,CASSNGQDGSPLHF,TGTGCCAGCAGCAATGGACAGGACGGGTCACCCCTCCACTTT
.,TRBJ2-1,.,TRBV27,CASSLLGYEQFF,TGTGCCAGCAGTTTACTCGGGTATGAGCAGTTCTTC
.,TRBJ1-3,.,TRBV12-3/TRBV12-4,CASSFNENTIYF,TGTGCCAGCAGTTTTAATGAAAACACCATATATTTT
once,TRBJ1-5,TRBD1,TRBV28,CASSPGQGHQPQHF,TGTGCCAGCAGTCCGGGACAGGGTCATCAGCCCCAGCATTTT
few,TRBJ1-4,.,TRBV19,CASRVFQGAEKLFF,TGTGCCAGTAGGGTGTTCCAGGGAGCTGAAAAACTGTTTTTT
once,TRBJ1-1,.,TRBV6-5,CASRRTPTEAFF,TGTGCCAGCAGACGGACACCTACTGAAGCTTTCTTT
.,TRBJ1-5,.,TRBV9,CASSPGHLNQPQHF,TGTGCCAGCAGCCCCGGACACCTAAATCAGCCCCAGCATTTT
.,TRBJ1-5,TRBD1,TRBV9,CASSPEGGGGQPQHF,TGTGCCAGCAGCCCCGAGGGAGGGGGCGGGCAGCCCCAGCATTTT
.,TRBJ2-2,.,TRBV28,CASRPGQNTGELFF,TGTGCCAGCAGGCCGGGACAGAACACCGGGGAGCTGTTTTTT
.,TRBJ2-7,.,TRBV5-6,CASSLGPLSYEQYF,TGTGCCAGCAGCTTGGGACCTCTCTCCTACGAGCAGTACTTC
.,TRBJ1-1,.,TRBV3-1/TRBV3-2,CASSQGALTEAFF,TGTGCCAGCAGCCAAGGGGCCCTCACTGAAGCTTTCTTT
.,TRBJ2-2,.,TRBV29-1,CSVVSQYTGELFF,TGCAGCGTTGTGTCCCAGTACACCGGGGAGCTGTTTTTT
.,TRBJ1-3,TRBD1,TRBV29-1,CSVSGQGFGNTIYF,TGCAGCGTAAGTGGACAGGGTTTTGGAAACACCATATATTTT
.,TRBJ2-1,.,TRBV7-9,CASSTDRVGNEQFF,TGTGCCAGCAGCACGGACCGGGTCGGGAATGAGCAGTTCTTC
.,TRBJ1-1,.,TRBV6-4,CASRQGMNTEAFF,TGTGCCAGCAGACAGGGCATGAACACTGAAGCTTTCTTT